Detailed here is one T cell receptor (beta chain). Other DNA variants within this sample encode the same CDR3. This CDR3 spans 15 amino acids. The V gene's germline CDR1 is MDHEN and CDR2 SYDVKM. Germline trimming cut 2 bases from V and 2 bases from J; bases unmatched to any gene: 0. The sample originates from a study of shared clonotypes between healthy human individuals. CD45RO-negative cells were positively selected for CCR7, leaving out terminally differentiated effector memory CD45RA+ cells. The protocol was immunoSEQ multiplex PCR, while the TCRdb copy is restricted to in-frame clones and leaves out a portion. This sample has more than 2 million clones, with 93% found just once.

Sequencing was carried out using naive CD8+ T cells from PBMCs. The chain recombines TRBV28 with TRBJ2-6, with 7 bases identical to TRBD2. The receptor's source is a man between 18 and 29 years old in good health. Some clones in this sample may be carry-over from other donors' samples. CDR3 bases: TGTGCCAGCAGTTTACGGGGGGCTGGGGCCAACGTCCTGACTTTC. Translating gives CASSLRGAGANVLTF.